This T cell receptor beta chain was found in a study of OX40 agonist ivuxolimab in advanced cancers. At the level of the study: Patients in the trial were receiving intravenous ivuxolimab every 2 weeks, at doses of 0.01 to 10 mg/kg. Those treated in dose escalation had hepatocellular carcinoma, melanoma, renal cell cancer or head and neck cancer. Earlier anti-PD-1, anti-PD-L1 or anti-CTLA-4 therapy was permitted; roughly 37% had received some. The study, taken as a whole, reports: Expanded clones tended on average to be more numerous among CD8+ T cells than CD4+.

Turning to this clone: Its target is unknown.

The repertoire was sequenced with immunoSEQ multiplex PCR; TCRdb's copy has only in-frame clones and lacks some. This table holds over 65,000 clones, approximately 80% found once. The CDR3 is made up of 13 amino acids. Looked up from germline, CDR1 is ENHRY and CDR2 is SYGVKD. The V segment lost 10 bases and the J segment 7 bases; nucleotides outside the gene matches: 9. The rearrangement uses TRBV10-3 and TRBJ1-2, with 10 nucleotides matching TRBD1. Source: CD4+ or CD8+ T cells sorted from blood, taken in a trial of the OX40 agonist ivuxolimab. This clonotype was sampled from an adult with an advanced solid tumor such as melanoma, head and neck, liver or kidney cancer. The CDR3 protein is CASRQGAGGGYTF. In DNA, the CDR3 is TGTGCCAGCCGACAGGGGGCGGGTGGTGGCTACACCTTC.